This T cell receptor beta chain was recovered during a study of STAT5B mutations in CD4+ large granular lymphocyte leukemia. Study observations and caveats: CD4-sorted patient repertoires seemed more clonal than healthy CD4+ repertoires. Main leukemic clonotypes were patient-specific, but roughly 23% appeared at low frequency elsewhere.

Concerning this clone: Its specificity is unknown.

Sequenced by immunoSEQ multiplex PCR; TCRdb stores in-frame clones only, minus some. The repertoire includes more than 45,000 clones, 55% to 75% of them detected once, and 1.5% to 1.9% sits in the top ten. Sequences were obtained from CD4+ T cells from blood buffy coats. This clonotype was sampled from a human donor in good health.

This CDR3 reads CASSSFFLAGGPGEQYF. DNA of the CDR3: TGTGCCAGCAGCTCCTTCTTTTTAGCGGGGGGGCCAGGGGAGCAGTACTTC. The chain recombines TRBV7-2 with TRBJ2-7; TRBD2 agrees at 11 bases. The CDR3 runs to 17 residues. CDR1 is SGHTA and CDR2 is FQGNSA in the germline V gene. J was trimmed by 7 bases and V by 4 bases; bases with no gene match: 15.